This record covers a single T cell receptor (beta chain). The sample comes from a study of patients and donors after allogeneic stem cell transplantation. TCRdb used MiXCR to reprocess the RT-PCR reads, holding one entry per CDR3 protein. The sample has roughly 940,000 distinct CDR3 sequences, roughly 18% seen once. CDR1 is SGHRS and CDR2 is YFSETQ in the germline V gene. The length of the CDR3 is 11 residues. V was trimmed by 3 bases and J by 5 bases, leaving 4 bases between them. The source material was blood, either unsorted or a sorted T cell fraction (not recorded which). The receptor comes from a human donor who was either an allogeneic HSCT recipient or a stem cell or donor lymphocyte infusion donor (not recorded which). It is not recorded whose cells these are; they may come from a transplant donor. The V and J genes are TRBV5-1 and TRBJ2-3, with unresolved D. CDR3 sequence reads: CASSWKDTQYF. DNA of the CDR3: TGCGCCAGCAGCTGGAAAGATACGCAGTATTTT. Together with reference TRBV5-1 and TRBJ2-3, the CDR3 gives the full variable domain: KAGVTQTPRYLIKTRGQQVTLSCSPISGHRSVSWYQQTPGQGLQFLFEYFSETQRNKGNFPGRFSGRQFSNSRSEMNVSTLELGDSALYLCASSWKDTQYFGPGTRLTVL.